This T cell receptor beta chain was captured in a study of CD8+ T cells in alopecia areata. Study overall: Treatment of the treated patients consisted of oral tofacitinib, 5 to 10 mg twice daily. The authors scored treated patients' severity by affected scalp percentage. Findings of the study overall: Association of baseline CD8+ expansion with response is uncertain owing to one nonresponder.

Notes on this clone: The antigen remains unidentified.

Investigators isolated RNA and reverse transcribed it into cDNA to act as the sequencing template. Some clones are missing from TCRdb's copy, which holds only in-frame ones; the method was immunoSEQ multiplex PCR. This table holds about 190,000 clones, around 60% found once. The CDR3 extends over 12 amino acids. Looked up from germline, CDR1 is GTSNPN and CDR2 is SVGIG (reference sequence). Treatment described: oral pan-JAK inhibitor, 5-10 mg twice daily. The genes are TRBV30 and TRBJ1-1; no clear D. The TCR sequence derives from a human donor with alopecia areata. The specimen was CD4+ T cells sorted from blood, collected at week 4, from a patient treated with tofacitinib. The CDR3 DNA reads as TGTGTCCGGACGAGGGTGAACACTGAAGCTTTCTTT. It encodes CVRTRVNTEAFF.